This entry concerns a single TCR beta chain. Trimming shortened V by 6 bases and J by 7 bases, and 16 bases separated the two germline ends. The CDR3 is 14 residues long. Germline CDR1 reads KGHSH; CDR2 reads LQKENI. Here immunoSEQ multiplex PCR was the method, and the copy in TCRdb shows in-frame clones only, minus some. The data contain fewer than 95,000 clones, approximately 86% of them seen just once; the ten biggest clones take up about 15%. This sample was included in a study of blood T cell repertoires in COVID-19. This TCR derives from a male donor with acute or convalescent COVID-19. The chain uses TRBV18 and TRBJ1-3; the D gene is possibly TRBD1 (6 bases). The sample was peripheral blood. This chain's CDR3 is CASSLDRTGNTIYF. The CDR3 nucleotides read TGTGCCAGCTCCCTCGACAGGACGGGGAACACCATATATTTT.